This T cell receptor (beta chain) comes out of a study of shared clonotypes between healthy human individuals. Study-wide results and limits: Rarefaction indicated that sorted-subset sequencing remained incomplete although depth was large.

TCRdb's copy holds only in-frame clones and misses some; the assay was immunoSEQ multiplex PCR. The sample records a few million clones, more than 80% being singletons. The CDR3 totals 12 residues. Germline loops: CDR1 SQVTM, CDR2 ANQGSEA. With 4 bases removed from V and 4 bases from J, the gap between germline ends came to 10 bases. On this clone itself: Its antigen is still unknown.

The chain uses TRBV29-1 and TRBJ1-2; D is unclear. Specimen: naive CD4+ T cells sorted from blood. As for subset: CD45RA+ positively selected. This clonotype was sampled from a man aged 18 to 29 in good health. The DNA of the CDR3 is TGCAGCGTTGGGGCGAATGGCTATGGCTACACCTTC. It encodes CSVGANGYGYTF.